These T cell receptor beta chains were read from a single sample in a study of spatial heterogeneity in lung cancer. TCRdb re-derived calls from the 5' RACE reads in MiXCR, one entry per CDR3 protein. The table has about 92,000 distinct CDR3 sequences, roughly 12% seen once. The starting material was PBMCs, obtained at surgery. These receptors all stem from a male donor with early-stage non-small cell lung cancer. CDR3s include the opening cysteine and the closing phenylalanine or tryptophan. Each record gives: clone size, V gene, D gene, J gene, CDR3 DNA, CDR3 protein. D genes are given only for firm matches. Clone size is given for some rows only: seen once, a few or many times, or a class if the clone is expanded.

>.|TRBV12-3/TRBV12-4|TRBD1|TRBJ1-2
TGTGCCAGCAGTCCCTCAGGGGGTGTCAACTATGGCTACACCTTC
CASSPSGGVNYGYTF
>few|TRBV9|TRBD1|TRBJ2-2
TGTGCCAGCAGCGTTGCCGCGGGACAGGGTATGGGTCGAAACACCGGGGAGCTGTTTTTT
CASSVAAGQGMGRNTGELFF
>many|TRBV20-1|TRBD2|TRBJ2-3
TGCAGTGCTAAGTTTCCGGCGGGACTAGCGGCCACAGATACGCAGTATTTT
CSAKFPAGLAATDTQYF
>.|TRBV6-6|.|TRBJ1-6
TGTGCCAGCAGTTACCGGAGGGGGTTGTCCTATAATTCACCCCTCCACTTT
CASSYRRGLSYNSPLHF
>.|TRBV7-2|.|TRBJ2-7
TGTGCCAGCAGCCTGGACAGATACTCCTACGAGCAGTACTTC
CASSLDRYSYEQYF
>.|TRBV6-5|TRBD1|TRBJ2-7
TGTGCCAGCAGTTACAACAGGGGAATCACCTACGAGCAGTACTTC
CASSYNRGITYEQYF
>few|TRBV7-9|TRBD1|TRBJ1-6
TGTGCCAGCAGCTTAGACGGCAGGGGGAATTCACCCCTCCACTTT
CASSLDGRGNSPLHF
>.|TRBV29-1|TRBD1|TRBJ2-1
TGCAGCGTTGAAAGGGGGCCCATCTCCTACAATGAGCAGTTCTTC
CSVERGPISYNEQFF
>.|TRBV12-5|.|TRBJ2-2
TGTGCTAGTGGTTTGGTCCAGGGGTCGGGCACCGGGGAGCTGTTTTTT
CASGLVQGSGTGELFF
>many|TRBV28|TRBD1|TRBJ2-2
TGTGCCACCATTACAGGGGCGAACACCGGGGAGCTGTTTTTT
CATITGANTGELFF
>.|TRBV10-3|.|TRBJ1-1
TGTGCCATCAGGAGATCCGGGACAGAAGCTTTCTTT
CAIRRSGTEAFF
>many|TRBV21-1|.|TRBJ2-1
TGTGCCAGCAGCAAGGGCCTAATCCCCGATGAGCAGTTCTTC
CASSKGLIPDEQFF
>many|TRBV29-1|.|TRBJ2-3
TGCAGCGTTGCACGGCAGGGTCAGACAGATACGCAGTATTTT
CSVARQGQTDTQYF
>.|TRBV11-2|.|TRBJ1-6
TGTGCCAGCAGCCACCGGAGGTCACCCCTCCACTTT
CASSHRRSPLHF
>.|TRBV10-3|TRBD1|TRBJ1-5
TGTGCCAGCGGTCCACAGGGGGTTGATCAGCCCCAGCATTTT
CASGPQGVDQPQHF
>few|TRBV5-1|.|TRBJ2-1
TGCGCCAGCAGCTTGGACGGTCGCTTAAGGTCCAATGAGCAGTTCTTC
CASSLDGRLRSNEQFF
>.|TRBV4-2|TRBD2|TRBJ2-1
TGTGCCAGCAGTAGCGGTCTAGCGGGAGATTCTGAGCAGTTCTTC
CASSSGLAGDSEQFF
>few|TRBV5-6|.|TRBJ1-6
TGTGCCAGCAGCTTGAGGGGGGATTTTAATCACAATTCACCCCTCCACTTT
CASSLRGDFNHNSPLHF
>.|TRBV6-5|.|TRBJ2-7
TGTGCCAGACAACGGGGCACCTACGAGCAGTACTTC
CARQRGTYEQYF
>few|TRBV5-1|TRBD1|TRBJ1-4
TGCGCCAGCAGCTCGGGACAGGGGACTAATGAAAAACTGTTTTTT
CASSSGQGTNEKLFF
>many|TRBV24-1|TRBD1|TRBJ2-1
TGTGCCACCAGTGACGGGAAGGACAGGGGGCATAATGAGCAGTTCTTC
CATSDGKDRGHNEQFF
>.|TRBV10-3|TRBD1|TRBJ2-7
TGTGCCATCAGAGGGGACAGGGAGGGTCCCTACGAGCAGTACTTC
CAIRGDREGPYEQYF
>.|TRBV7-2|.|TRBJ2-3
TGTGCCAGCAGCTTAATCGGGGAGGCAGATACGCAGTATTTT
CASSLIGEADTQYF
>many|TRBV20-1|TRBD1|TRBJ2-3
TGCAGTGCCTTAAAAGGGGGCGGAGATACGCAGTATTTT
CSALKGGGDTQYF
>few|TRBV12-3/TRBV12-4|.|TRBJ1-6
TGTGCCAGCAAGAAGGATAATTCACCCCTCCACTTT
CASKKDNSPLHF
>few|TRBV4-2|.|TRBJ1-3
TGTGCCAGCAGCCAAGGATCAGGGAGGGCCAGTAACACCATATATTTT
CASSQGSGRASNTIYF
>few|TRBV13|.|TRBJ1-1
TGTGCCAGCAGAAGACAGCCCCATGAAGCTTTCTTT
CASRRQPHEAFF
>.|TRBV7-8|.|TRBJ2-3
TGTGCCAGCAGCCCCGCGGAGAGGGATACGCAGTATTTT
CASSPAERDTQYF
>many|TRBV6-2/TRBV6-3|TRBD2|TRBJ2-1
TGTGCCAGCAGTGTCGCCCATAGCGGGAGATATCAGGATGAGCAGTTCTTC
CASSVAHSGRYQDEQFF
>.|TRBV20-1|TRBD1|TRBJ2-7
TGCAGTGCTGAAAACAGGGGGCTCTACGAGCAGTACTTC
CSAENRGLYEQYF
>.|TRBV7-2|TRBD1|TRBJ2-1
TGTGCCAGCAGCTCCAGACAGGGAGCCAATGAGCAGTTCTTC
CASSSRQGANEQFF
>many|TRBV30|.|TRBJ1-5
TGTGCTATGGAGTTTGGCACAGGGTGGGGCAATCAGCCCCAGCATTTT
CAMEFGTGWGNQPQHF
>few|TRBV7-9|.|TRBJ1-2
TGTGCCAGCAGCTTTGAACAGGATGGCTACACCTTC
CASSFEQDGYTF
>.|TRBV5-1|TRBD2|TRBJ2-5
TGCGCCAGCAGCTTGGCTAGCGGGAGGTCTGGGGAGACCCAGTACTTC
CASSLASGRSGETQYF
>.|TRBV9|TRBD1|TRBJ2-3
TGTGCCAGCAGCCCGGCGAGGGGGCTTGCAGATACGCAGTATTTT
CASSPARGLADTQYF
>.|TRBV20-1|TRBD2|TRBJ2-3
TGCAGTGCTAGAGATAATGAAGCGGGATTGGGTACGCAGTATTTT
CSARDNEAGLGTQYF